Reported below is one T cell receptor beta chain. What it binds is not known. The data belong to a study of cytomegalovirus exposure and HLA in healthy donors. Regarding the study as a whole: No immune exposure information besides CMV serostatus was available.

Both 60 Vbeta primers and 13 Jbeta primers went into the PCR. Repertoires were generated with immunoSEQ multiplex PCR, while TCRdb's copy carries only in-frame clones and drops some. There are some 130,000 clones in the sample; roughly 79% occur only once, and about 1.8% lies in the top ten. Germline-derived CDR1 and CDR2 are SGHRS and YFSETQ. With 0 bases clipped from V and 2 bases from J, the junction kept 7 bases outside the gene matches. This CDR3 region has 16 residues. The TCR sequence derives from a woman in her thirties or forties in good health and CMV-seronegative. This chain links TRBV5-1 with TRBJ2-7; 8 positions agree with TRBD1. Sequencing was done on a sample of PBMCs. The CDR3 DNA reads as TGCGCCAGCAGCTTGGCTGGACAGGGCACCCCCTACGAGCAGTACTTC. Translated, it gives CASSLAGQGTPYEQYF. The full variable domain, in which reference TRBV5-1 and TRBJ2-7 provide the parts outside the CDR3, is KAGVTQTPRYLIKTRGQQVTLSCSPISGHRSVSWYQQTPGQGLQFLFEYFSETQRNKGNFPGRFSGRQFSNSRSEMNVSTLELGDSALYLCASSLAGQGTPYEQYFGPGTRLTVT.